This T cell receptor (beta chain) was found in a study of blood T cell repertoires in COVID-19. J lost 1 base, V lost 4 bases, and 1 base had no gene match. This CDR3 contains 13 residues. The germline CDR1 and CDR2 sequences are GTSNPN and SVGIG (reference sequence). Repertoires were generated with immunoSEQ multiplex PCR, while TCRdb's copy carries only in-frame clones and drops some. The sample lists hundreds of thousands of clones; roughly 86% were seen once. This TCR came from a man aged 35 to 55 in a cohort exposed to, infected with or recovered from COVID-19 (not recorded which). The rearrangement joins TRBV30 to TRBJ1-2, with TRBD1 identical over 9 bases. Material for sequencing was PBMCs or T cells enriched from blood (not recorded which). As DNA, the CDR3 is TGTGCCTGGACGGGACAGGGTAACTATGGCTACACCTTC. It is translated as CAWTGQGNYGYTF.